The source of this T cell receptor beta chain is a study of blood T cell repertoires in COVID-19. The table came from immunoSEQ multiplex PCR; TCRdb's copy has only in-frame clones and leaves some out. The sample lists 55,000 to 80,000 clones, under 85% occurring once. This sequence originates from a woman of 80 years or more with acute or convalescent COVID-19. The sequencing sample was made of peripheral blood.

The CDR3: CASRRTGPSNQPQHF. CDR3 sequence (DNA): TGTGCCAGCAGACGGACAGGCCCGAGCAATCAGCCCCAGCATTTT. The chain uses TRBV6-5 and TRBJ1-5; the match to TRBD1 covers 7 bases. Germline V CDR1 and CDR2: MNHEY, SVGAGI. The V and J ends lost 6 bases and 1 base, in that order; junction bases with no gene match: 6. The CDR3 contains 15 residues.